This T cell receptor (beta chain) stems from a study of vaccination effects on CD4 cells after COVID-19 (dated by TCRdb to between 2020 and 2023). With regard to the full study: Across the study, the median time from the second dose to post-vaccine sampling was 72 days (range 14 to 241). In both COVID-19 convalescent patients and infection-naive vaccine recipients, the study compared SARS-CoV-2 spike-specific CD4+ TCR repertoires from before mRNA vaccination with those from after it. A total of nine to ten COVID-19 convalescent patients and a handful of SARS-CoV-2-naive healthy vaccine recipients were included in the full study. Cultures from other donors in the study were sequenced with the Oncomine TCR Beta short-read assay on an Illumina iSeq 100. Overall results and qualifications from the work: The study was limited by a small number of convalescent patients, and early post-infection timepoints were lacking. Clones induced by infection and clones induced by vaccination both contracted markedly at late timepoints after vaccination, which fits with T cell responses waning over time. Among healthy vaccine recipients, nearly all vaccine-induced clones were SARS-CoV-2 mono-reactive, and only 1 of 255 was cross-reactive with common cold coronaviruses.

To prepare the library, the immunoSEQ multiplex PCR assay was applied. DNA from the CD4+ T cells that had been cultured and isolated underwent TCR beta CDR3 sequencing. For the original study's pipeline: Non-productive TCR sequences were discarded, and reads were trimmed to the CDR3 region, with only CDR3s of 7 or more amino acids retained. The MANAFEST web app was used to identify antigen-specific clonotypes by comparing expansion in peptide wells with expansion in reference cultures. Positive clones required FDR<0.05 expansion versus reference and all other wells, odds ratio above 5, and frequency above 0.1% in two replicate wells. Cross-reactive clonotypes were defined as significantly expanded in SARS-CoV-2 spike wells and in at least one common cold coronavirus spike condition. Using the stringdist R package, CDR3 similarity was measured by Levenshtein distance, and unrooted trees were constructed with ape in R 3.6.1. The source is immuneACCESS, and TCRdb retained only in-frame sequences with V and J called. Part of the clones is not carried over; for the studies checked, unresolved V genes explain less than half of this, and the remainder is unexplained. That table furnishes V, J and clone size, whereas the DNA furnished D and trimming. In all, the sample holds about 24,000 clones, and 60% to 75% of those were seen once. 9.5% to 13% of the sample is in the top ten clones.

The CDR3 contains 17 residues, cysteine and phenylalanine counted. Only the CDR3 part of the read is kept: 51 bases, read in frame from the first base. Based on the germline V gene (reference sequence), the CDR1 and CDR2 sequences are LNHDA and SQIVND. Unmatched junction bases come to 9, with V trimmed by 3 bases and J by 2 bases. As concerns this clone: Its antigen has not been determined. Nothing much larger sits one base from this clone, and base qualities are not available.

The ViraFEST assay stimulated PBMC with viral peptide pools and then used TCR sequencing to identify antigen-specific CD4+ T cell clonotypes by expansion. After more than nine days of culture, CD4+ T cells were isolated with the EasySep CD4+ T cell isolation kit. Each participant got two doses of an mRNA SARS-CoV-2 vaccine, either BNT162b2 or mRNA-1273. Healthy vaccine recipients had no prior SARS-CoV-2 infection, confirmed by negative nucleocapsid antibodies before and after vaccination. A few million PBMC per well were cultured with about 9.6 ug/ml peptides in IMDM containing around 5% human AB serum, around 9.7 IU/ml IL-2 and gentamicin. Half of the culture medium was replaced with fresh IL-2-containing medium on days 3 and 7. Each peptide stimulation condition was cultured in triplicate wells unless otherwise noted. Using Ficoll-Paque Plus gradient centrifugation, PBMC were separated from whole blood and then either used fresh or cryopreserved at -140C. Overlapping peptide pools spanned the spike proteins of SARS-CoV-2 and the common cold coronaviruses HCoV-NL63, HCoV-OC43 and HCoV-229E. The QIAamp micro DNA kit was used to extract genomic DNA from the cultured CD4+ T cells.

The sequencing here drew on CD4+ T cells from PBMCs cultured with HCoV-NL63 spike peptides, taken after COVID-19 vaccination. The cell subset or site label corresponds to: HCoV-NL63 spike overlapping peptide pool stimulation. This TCR was sampled from a human donor who received a COVID-19 vaccine. This sequence uses TRBV19 and TRBJ2-7, with 11 bases matching TRBD2. In nucleotide form, the sequence is TGTGCCAGTAGTATGTTGGCTAGCGGGAGGACCCCCTACGAGCAGTACTTC. Translated, it gives CASSMLASGRTPYEQYF.